One sample yielded the 4 T cell receptor beta chains listed below, sequenced in a study of blood T cell repertoires in COVID-19. Profiling relied on immunoSEQ multiplex PCR, and the TCRdb table lists in-frame clones only, not all of them. The sample consists of 200,000 to 250,000 clones, approximately 85% of them appearing once. Source material: peripheral blood. All receptors derive from a woman aged 70-85 years with COVID-19, enrolled during active disease.

This chain connects TRBV7-8 to TRBJ1-2; the D gene is possibly TRBD1 (5 bases). The CDR3 runs 13 residues. Per germline, CDR1 SGHVS and CDR2 FQNEAQ. The V end lost 1 base, the J end lost 4 bases, and 7 bases lay between the germline ends. The CDR3 spells CASSLGQGYGYTF. The CDR3 DNA sequence: TGTGCCAGCAGCTTAGGGCAGGGCTATGGCTACACCTTC. Based on the CDR3 plus reference TRBV7-8 and TRBJ1-2, the full variable domain is GAGVSQSPRYKVAKRGQDVALRCDPISGHVSLFWYQQALGQGPEFLTYFQNEAQLDKSGLPSDRFFAERPEGSVSTLKIQRTQQEDSAVYLCASSLGQGYGYTFGSGTRLTVV.

The chain uses TRBV5-4 and TRBJ1-4, with D possibly TRBD1 on 6 matching bases. V was cut by 1 base and J by 7 bases, with 11 bases left in between. This CDR3 region has 14 residues. The germline CDR1 and CDR2 sequences are SGHNT and YYREEE (reference sequence). In DNA form, the CDR3 reads TGTGCCAGCAGCTTGACAGGGATGGGTGAAAAACTGTTTTTT. It yields the protein CASSLTGMGEKLFF.

V gene TRBV5-1 combines with J gene TRBJ2-7; D remains unclear. CDR3 size: 14 residues. Germline V gene data show CDR1 as SGHRS and CDR2 as YFSETQ. V lost 7 bases, J lost 0 bases, and 14 bases lay in between. CDR3 protein: CASRNTTGSYEQYF. For the CDR3, the DNA is TGCGCCAGCCGGAATACGACGGGCTCCTACGAGCAGTACTTC. The full variable domain, completed using reference TRBV5-1 and TRBJ2-7, is KAGVTQTPRYLIKTRGQQVTLSCSPISGHRSVSWYQQTPGQGLQFLFEYFSETQRNKGNFPGRFSGRQFSNSRSEMNVSTLELGDSALYLCASRNTTGSYEQYFGPGTRLTVT.

The chain employs TRBV7-2 and TRBJ1-2, with TRBD1 as a possible D gene (5 bases). The germline CDR1 and CDR2 sequences are SGHTA and FQGNSA. V was clipped by 0 bases and J by 13 bases, with 21 bases between them. The CDR3 contains 15 residues. The CDR3 is CASSLAPNLGPTVTF. The DNA for the CDR3 is TGTGCCAGCAGCTTAGCTCCTAATCTGGGGCCGACGGTCACCTTC.